This is a list of T cell receptor beta chains from one sample in a study of blood T cell repertoires in COVID-19. Assay used: immunoSEQ multiplex PCR; TCRdb lists only in-frame clones, some missing. The profile shows about 15,000 clones, around 89% of them singletons. The material sequenced was peripheral blood. The source of these receptors is a human donor in a cohort sampled during active COVID-19. Both conserved end residues are part of each CDR3. Each record gives: V gene, clone size, D gene, J gene, CDR3 protein, CDR3 DNA. D genes are given only for firm matches. Where a row states a size, it is once, few, many or the class of an expanded clone; other rows omit it.

TRBV2	few	-	TRBJ1-5	CASSDRAGFYSNQPQHF	TGTGCCAGCAGTGATAGGGCAGGGTTTTATAGCAATCAGCCCCAGCATTTT
TRBV11-3	-	TRBD2	TRBJ2-5	CASSVSSGQETQYF	TGTGCCAGCAGCGTGTCTAGCGGACAAGAGACCCAGTACTTC
TRBV27	-	TRBD1	TRBJ1-6	CASSPDRVSPLHF	TGTGCCAGCAGCCCCGACAGGGTTTCACCCCTCCACTTT
TRBV6-5	-	-	TRBJ1-5	CASSYQAGVGNQPQHF	TGTGCCAGCAGTTATCAGGCGGGTGTTGGCAATCAGCCCCAGCATTTT
TRBV2	few	TRBD2	TRBJ2-3	CASSVSGTGTDTQYF	TGTGCCAGCAGTGTTAGCGGGACGGGCACAGATACGCAGTATTTT
TRBV11-3	-	-	TRBJ1-1	CASSPMVNTEAFF	TGTGCCAGCAGTCCTATGGTGAACACTGAAGCTTTCTTT
TRBV11-2	few	TRBD1	TRBJ2-7	CASSLGGTGAYEQYF	TGTGCCAGCAGCTTAGGTGGGACAGGGGCCTACGAGCAGTACTTC
TRBV10-3	-	TRBD2	TRBJ2-1	CAISEASGTYNEQFF	TGTGCCATCAGTGAGGCTAGCGGGACTTACAATGAGCAGTTCTTC
TRBV3-1/TRBV3-2	-	-	TRBJ2-2	CASSHFTGELFF	TGTGCCAGCAGCCACTTCACCGGGGAGCTGTTTTTT
TRBV27	-	-	TRBJ2-7	CASKIMEQYF	TGTGCCAGTAAAATTATGGAGCAGTACTTC
TRBV5-1	-	-	TRBJ2-7	CASSLSQYEQYF	TGCGCCAGCAGCTTGAGCCAATACGAGCAGTACTTC
TRBV6-5	-	-	TRBJ2-2	CASTARYGDSGELFF	TGTGCCAGCACCGCCCGGTATGGTGATAGCGGGGAGCTGTTTTTT
TRBV5-1	-	TRBD1	TRBJ2-7	CASSRMGQQAPYEQYF	TGCGCCAGCAGCCGAATGGGACAGCAAGCCCCCTACGAGCAGTACTTC
TRBV6-9	-	-	TRBJ2-3	CARVPPRTDTQYF	TGTGCCCGAGTCCCACCGCGCACAGATACGCAGTATTTT
TRBV28	-	-	TRBJ1-1	CASRENRGAFF	TGTGCCAGCAGGGAGAATAGGGGAGCTTTCTTT
TRBV19	-	TRBD1	TRBJ1-1	CASKSRQGLNTEAFF	TGTGCCAGTAAATCCCGACAGGGGTTGAACACTGAAGCTTTCTTT
TRBV9	once	-	TRBJ2-1	CASSATTYNEQFF	TGTGCCAGCAGCGCCACTACCTACAATGAGCAGTTCTTC
TRBV24-1	few	TRBD1	TRBJ1-6	CATSDYQPPLLGQGINSPLHF	TGTGCCACCAGTGACTACCAACCTCCCTTGCTTGGACAGGGGATCAATTCACCCCTCCACTTT
TRBV7-6	few	TRBD2	TRBJ2-1	CASSLAGTSGRNEQFF	TGTGCCAGCAGCTTAGCAGGGACTAGCGGGAGAAATGAGCAGTTCTTC
TRBV27	-	-	TRBJ2-5	CASSLNRGETQYF	TGTGCCAGCAGTTTGAACCGCGGGGAGACCCAGTACTTC
TRBV7-8	-	-	TRBJ2-6	CASSVASSGANVLTF	TGTGCCAGCAGCGTCGCTAGCTCTGGGGCCAACGTCCTGACTTTC
TRBV19	-	TRBD1	TRBJ1-2	CASSWFGTGGNYGYTF	TGTGCCAGTAGTTGGTTCGGAACAGGGGGGAACTATGGCTACACCTTC
TRBV6-6	-	TRBD1	TRBJ1-1	CASSRERPGQAQAFF	TGTGCCAGCAGCCGTGAGAGACCCGGACAGGCCCAAGCTTTCTTT
TRBV5-1	-	-	TRBJ2-7	CASSSATGPYEQYF	TGCGCCAGCAGCTCAGCAACAGGGCCCTACGAGCAGTACTTC
TRBV7-6	-	TRBD2	TRBJ2-4	CASSLGGLAGVAKNIQYF	TGTGCCAGCAGCTTAGGTGGACTAGCGGGAGTTGCCAAAAACATTCAGTACTTC
TRBV18	-	-	TRBJ2-7	CASSPPQGRHEQYF	TGTGCCAGCTCACCACCGCAGGGGAGACACGAGCAGTACTTC
TRBV5-4	-	TRBD2	TRBJ2-6	CASSLGLAGGVAGANVLTF	TGTGCCAGCAGCTTGGGTCTAGCGGGAGGTGTCGCTGGGGCCAACGTCCTGACTTTC
TRBV4-1	-	-	TRBJ1-2	CASSQRTGSPLGYTF	TGCGCCAGCAGCCAGAGAACAGGGTCCCCTCTGGGCTACACCTTC
TRBV28	-	TRBD1	TRBJ1-2	CASRGGTGLNYGYTF	TGTGCCAGCAGGGGGGGGACAGGTTTAAACTATGGCTACACCTTC